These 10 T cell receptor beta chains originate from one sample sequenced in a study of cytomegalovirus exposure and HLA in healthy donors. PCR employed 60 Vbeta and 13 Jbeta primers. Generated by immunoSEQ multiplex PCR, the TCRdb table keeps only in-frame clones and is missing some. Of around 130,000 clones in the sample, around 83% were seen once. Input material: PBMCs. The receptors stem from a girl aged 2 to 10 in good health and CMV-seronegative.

The CDR3 DNA sequence: TGTGCCAGCAGCTTAGCTTTGAACGGGGAAAAACTGTTTTTT. Its translation is CASSLALNGEKLFF. The rearrangement links TRBV7-2 to TRBJ1-4; D is uncertain. Germline V gives CDR1 SGHTA, CDR2 FQGNSA. CDR3 length: 14 amino acids. V lost 0 bases and J 8 bases, leaving 10 bases between the germline ends.

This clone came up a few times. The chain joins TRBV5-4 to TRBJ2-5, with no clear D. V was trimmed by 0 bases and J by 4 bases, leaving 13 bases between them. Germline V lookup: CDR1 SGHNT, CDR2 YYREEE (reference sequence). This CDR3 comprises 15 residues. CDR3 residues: CASSLGRVLGETQYF. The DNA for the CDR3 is TGTGCCAGCAGCTTGGGCCGGGTCCTCGGAGAGACCCAGTACTTC.

The CDR3 sequence is CASSTGLAGETQYF. The CDR3 coding sequence is TGTGCCAGCAGCACGGGACTAGCGGGAGAGACCCAGTACTTC. The V and J genes are TRBV5-6 and TRBJ2-5, with TRBD2 matching over 12 bases. The CDR3 runs 14 residues. Trimming cost V 4 bases and J 4 bases; bases outside gene matches: 2. Looked up from germline, CDR1 is SGHDT and CDR2 is YYEEEE.

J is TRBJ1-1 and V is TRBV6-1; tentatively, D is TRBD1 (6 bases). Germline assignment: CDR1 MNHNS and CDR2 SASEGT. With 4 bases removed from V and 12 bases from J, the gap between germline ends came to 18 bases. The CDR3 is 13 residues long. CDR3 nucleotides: TGTGCCAGCAGTGGAACGAGGGGGAGGGAAACTTTCTTT. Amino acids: CASSGTRGRETFF.

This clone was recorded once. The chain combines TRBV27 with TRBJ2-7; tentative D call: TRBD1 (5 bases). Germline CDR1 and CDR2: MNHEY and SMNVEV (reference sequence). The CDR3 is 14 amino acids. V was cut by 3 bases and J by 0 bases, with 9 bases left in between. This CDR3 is CASSFQGSSYEQYF. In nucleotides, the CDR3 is TGTGCCAGCAGTTTCCAGGGAAGCTCCTACGAGCAGTACTTC.

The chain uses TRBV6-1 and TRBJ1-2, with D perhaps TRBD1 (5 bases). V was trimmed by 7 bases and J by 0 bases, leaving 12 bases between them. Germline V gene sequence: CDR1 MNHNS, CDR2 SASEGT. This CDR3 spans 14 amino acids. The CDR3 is CASTPGIANYGYTF. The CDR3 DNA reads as TGTGCCAGCACCCCAGGGATAGCTAACTATGGCTACACCTTC.

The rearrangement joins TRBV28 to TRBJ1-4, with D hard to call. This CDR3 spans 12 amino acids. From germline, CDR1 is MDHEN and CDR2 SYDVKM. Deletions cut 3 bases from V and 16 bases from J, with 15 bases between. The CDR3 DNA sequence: TGTGCCAGCAGTTTCTCCCGTGGCCCCGCGTTTTTT. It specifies CASSFSRGPAFF.

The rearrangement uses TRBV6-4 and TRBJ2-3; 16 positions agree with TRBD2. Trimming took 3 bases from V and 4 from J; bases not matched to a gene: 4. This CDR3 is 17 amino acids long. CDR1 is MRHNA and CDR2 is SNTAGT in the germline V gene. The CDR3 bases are TGTGCCAGCAGTGATCCGGGACTAGCGGGAGGGCCAGATACGCAGTATTTT. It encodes CASSDPGLAGGPDTQYF.

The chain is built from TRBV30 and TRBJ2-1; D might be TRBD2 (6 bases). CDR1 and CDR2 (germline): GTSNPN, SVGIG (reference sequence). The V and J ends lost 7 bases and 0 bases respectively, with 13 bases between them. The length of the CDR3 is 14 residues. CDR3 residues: CASSPTSSYNEQFF. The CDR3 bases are TGTGCCTCTTCGCCGACTAGCTCCTACAATGAGCAGTTCTTC.

This chain's CDR3 is CASSLAQAGYEQYF. The CDR3 DNA reads TGCGCCAGCAGCTTGGCCCAAGCCGGGTACGAGCAGTACTTC. V is TRBV5-1 and J is TRBJ2-7; D not resolved. Germline-derived CDR1 and CDR2 are SGHRS and YFSETQ. Between the trimmed V and J ends, which lost 0 bases and 4 bases, there was a span of 11 bases. The CDR3 extends over 14 amino acids.